This entry lists 12 T cell receptor beta chains sequenced from one sample in a study of blood T cell repertoires in COVID-19. Data came from immunoSEQ multiplex PCR; TCRdb stores just in-frame clones and leaves some out. The top ten hold roughly 2.1% of the sample, which has over 85,000 clones, about four fifths seen once. Sequencing used peripheral blood. The source of these receptors is a woman in her seventies with acute or convalescent COVID-19.

The chain has TRBV29-1 and TRBJ1-1; D remains unclear. Trimming cost V 4 bases and J 8 bases, with 17 bases left between them. The length of the CDR3 is 13 residues. The germline gives CDR1 SQVTM, CDR2 ANQGSEA. CDR3 loop: CSVGDLGSGEAFF. In DNA, the CDR3 is TGCAGCGTTGGAGACCTAGGCTCTGGGGAAGCTTTCTTT.

The rearrangement joins TRBV29-1 to TRBJ1-2; no firm D call. The V gene's germline CDR1 is SQVTM and CDR2 ANQGSEA. V dropped 2 bases and J dropped 2 bases, with 3 bases sitting between them. This CDR3 region has 11 residues. This CDR3 reads CSVEQNYGYTF. In nucleotides, the CDR3 is TGCAGCGTTGAACAGAACTATGGCTACACCTTC.

V gene TRBV3-1 (or the pseudogene TRBV3-2) combines with J gene TRBJ1-1; D not certain. The CDR3 covers 14 residues. CDR1 LGHDT and CDR2 YNNKEL come from the germline V gene (reference sequence). The V end lost 4 bases, the J end lost 0 bases, and 9 bases lay between the germline ends. The CDR3 is CASSPIDMNTEAFF. As DNA, the CDR3 is TGTGCCAGCAGCCCTATTGACATGAACACTGAAGCTTTCTTT.

V and J are TRBV29-1 and TRBJ1-2, with D unclear. Germline V gene sequence: CDR1 SQVTM, CDR2 ANQGSEA. V lost 7 bases and J 2 bases, leaving 11 bases between the germline ends. The CDR3 length is 12 residues. CDR3 in DNA: TGCAGCGACCAGGTTCAGAACTATGGCTACACCTTC. It codes for CSDQVQNYGYTF.

The chain joins TRBV6-4 to TRBJ2-3, with 7 bases lining up with TRBD2. Germline V gene data show CDR1 as MRHNA and CDR2 as SNTAGT. CDR3 size: 15 residues. V was clipped by 3 bases and J by 6 bases; unmatched bases: 9. This CDR3 reads CASSERFGGTDTQYF. DNA for the CDR3: TGTGCCAGCAGTGAGAGGTTCGGGGGGACTGATACGCAGTATTTT.

The gene calls are TRBV24-1 and TRBJ2-4; 9 bases align to TRBD1. Trimming cost V 4 bases and J 3 bases; bases outside gene matches: 6. The CDR3 spans 16 residues. Germline V lookup: CDR1 KGHDR, CDR2 SFDVKD. The CDR3 nucleotides are TGTGCCACCAGTGACGCGACAGGGGGGGACAAAAACATTCAGTACTTC. Amino acid sequence: CATSDATGGDKNIQYF.

The chain carries TRBV3-1 (or the pseudogene TRBV3-2) and TRBJ1-1; possibly TRBD1 for D (5 bases). The CDR3 loop spans 14 amino acids. In germline, CDR1 is LGHDT, CDR2 YNNKEL (reference sequence). V lost 4 bases and J 0 bases, leaving 9 bases between the germline ends. CDR3 amino acids: CASSPTGLNTEAFF. In DNA form, the CDR3 reads TGTGCCAGCAGCCCCACAGGCTTGAACACTGAAGCTTTCTTT.

This rearrangement joins TRBV5-5 to TRBJ1-4; D is undetermined. Germline loops: CDR1 SGHKS, CDR2 YYEKEE (reference sequence). V gave up 2 bases and J gave up 0 bases, with 8 bases separating them. The CDR3 is 15 residues long. CDR3 sequence: CASSFLMSTNEKLFF. In nucleotides, the CDR3 is TGTGCCAGCAGCTTCCTTATGTCAACTAATGAAAAACTGTTTTTT.

The chain links TRBV6-5 to TRBJ2-2, with TRBD1 matching 8 bases. The J segment lost 3 bases and the V segment lost 10 bases, leaving 7 bases of the junction unmatched. Germline V lookup: CDR1 MNHEY, CDR2 SVGAGI. The CDR3 totals 14 residues. CDR3 protein: CAISRGQDTGELFF. Written as DNA, the CDR3 is TGTGCCATCTCCAGGGGGCAGGACACCGGGGAGCTGTTTTTT.

The chain links TRBV4-1 to TRBJ1-5; weak D call: TRBD1 (5 bases). Trimming shortened V by 4 bases and J by 2 bases, and 12 bases separated the two germline ends. The V gene's germline CDR1 is MGHRA and CDR2 YSYEKL. This CDR3 is built from 15 residues. CDR3 coding DNA: TGCGCCAGCAGCCTCCTTCAGGGTGGCAATCAGCCCCAGCATTTT. This sequence encodes CASSLLQGGNQPQHF.

The rearrangement uses TRBV9 and TRBJ1-1; no clear D. V lost 0 bases and J lost 4, with 16 bases in between. CDR1 and CDR2 (germline): SGDLS, YYNGEE. There are 16 residues in the CDR3. CDR3 sequence: CASSVVGARSSTEAFF. The CDR3 nucleotides are TGTGCCAGCAGCGTAGTGGGAGCGAGATCGTCCACTGAAGCTTTCTTT.

This chain uses TRBV7-8 with TRBJ1-2, with a weak D call TRBD1 (6 bases). The CDR3 spans 15 residues. Germline lookup yields CDR1 SGHVS and CDR2 FQNEAQ. The V and J ends lost 1 base and 3 bases respectively, with 12 bases between them. The DNA of the CDR3 is TGTGCCAGCAGCTTAGTCGGACAGCTCTACTATGGCTACACCTTC. This encodes CASSLVGQLYYGYTF.